The 22 T cell receptor beta chains below were found in one sample sequenced in a study of PD-1 blockade in classical Hodgkin lymphoma. The time point was: cycle 4 day 1 (C4D1), after 6 weeks of nivolumab. With no exception, relapse followed autologous stem cell transplantation in all patients, and brentuximab vedotin exposure varied. Magnetic negative selection served to purify CD4+ T cells out of PBMCs that had been thawed. Produced via immunoSEQ multiplex PCR; TCRdb's table is partial and in-frame only. The repertoire holds 25,000 to 35,000 clones, roughly 86% seen once, with more than 0.35% in the top ten. The sample here was CD4+ T cells from blood, taken before the fourth cycle of nivolumab. These receptors were obtained from a human donor with classical Hodgkin lymphoma.

This clone appeared once. V usage is TRBV27 and J usage is TRBJ2-3; a possible D gene is TRBD2 (6 bases). CDR3 size: 12 residues. Trimming shortened V by 5 bases and J by 8 bases, and 11 bases separated the two germline ends. Per germline, CDR1 MNHEY and CDR2 SMNVEV (reference sequence). The CDR3 here is CASSADGSTQYF. The DNA of the CDR3 is TGTGCCAGCAGTGCGGACGGGAGTACGCAGTATTTT.

This sequence joins TRBV12-2 and TRBJ2-7; TRBD2, the D gene given by the table, was not confirmed from the DNA. TRBV12-2 constitutes a pseudogene. This CDR3 has 15 residues. Here the CDR3 DNA reads TGTGCAAGTCGCTTAGGAGGGGACTACCATTACGAGCAGTACTTC. Translating it yields CASRLGGDYHYEQYF.

The CDR3 region is CASSGAGTGGNTIYF. DNA of the CDR3: TGTGCCAGCAGCGGTGCCGGGACAGGCGGAAACACCATATATTTT. The genes are TRBV5-6 and TRBJ1-3; 8 bases agree with TRBD1. V gave up 4 bases and J gave up 4 bases; unmatched junction bases: 7. The CDR3 runs 15 residues. Germline V gene data show CDR1 as SGHDT and CDR2 as YYEEEE. Full variable domain (rest looked up from reference TRBV5-6 and TRBJ1-3): DAGVTQSPTHLIKTRGQQVTLRCSPKSGHDTVSWYQQALGQGPQFIFQYYEEEERQRGNFPDRFSGHQFPNYSSELNVNALLLGDSALYLCASSGAGTGGNTIYFGEGSWLTVV.

The chain couples TRBV5-1 to TRBJ2-5; 7 bases map to TRBD2. The CDR3 totals 15 residues. V was clipped by 2 bases and J by 1 base; unmatched bases: 5. CDR1 is SGHRS and CDR2 is YFSETQ in the germline V gene. The CDR3 is CASSFSPSGQETQYF. The CDR3 DNA reads TGCGCCAGCAGCTTTTCCCCTAGCGGCCAAGAGACCCAGTACTTC.

The V and J genes are TRBV4-1 and TRBJ1-5; D is unclear. CDR1 and CDR2 from the germline V gene are MGHRA and YSYEKL. Trimming left V 0 bases short and J 3 bases short, with 9 bases between. The CDR3 loop spans 15 amino acids. Written as DNA, the CDR3 is TGCGCCAGCAGCCAAGAAAGTAGGTTCAATCAGCCCCAGCATTTT. The encoded protein is CASSQESRFNQPQHF.

The chain has TRBV6-1 and TRBJ2-3, with 12 bases lining up with TRBD2. CDR3 length: 14 residues. The germline CDR1 and CDR2 sequences are MNHNS and SASEGT. V was clipped by 7 bases and J by 6 bases; unmatched bases: 5. The CDR3 protein is CASTLAGGWDTQYF. In DNA form, the CDR3 reads TGTGCCAGCACCCTAGCGGGGGGGTGGGATACGCAGTATTTT.

This clone was observed a handful of times. The CDR3 DNA reads as TGCGCCAGCAGCCTGACAGATCGGACTAACTATGGCTACACCTTC. Its protein product is CASSLTDRTNYGYTF. V gene TRBV5-1 combines with J gene TRBJ1-2, with a weak D call TRBD1 (5 bases). From germline, CDR1 is SGHRS and CDR2 YFSETQ. V was shortened by 4 bases and J by 0 bases, with 13 bases between the two germline ends. The CDR3 has 15 residues.

The chain combines TRBV10-2 with TRBJ1-3; unclear D gene. Germline assignment: CDR1 WSHSY and CDR2 SAAADI. The V and J ends lost 5 bases and 4 bases respectively, with 12 bases between them. The CDR3 sequence is 14 residues long. The CDR3 reads CASSSPGRGNTIYF. The CDR3 region has the DNA TGCGCCAGCAGTTCCCCGGGGAGGGGAAACACCATATATTTT.

The chain joins TRBV5-6 to TRBJ2-7; D is unresolved. The CDR3 is made up of 12 amino acids. Trimming removed 0 bases at V and 6 bases at J, with 7 bases between. Germline assignment: CDR1 SGHDT and CDR2 YYEEEE. The CDR3 sequence is CASSLVGAEQYF. CDR3 nucleotides: TGTGCCAGCAGCTTGGTAGGCGCCGAGCAGTACTTC.

This clone was seen more than once but under ten times. This sequence joins TRBV10-3 and TRBJ1-5; weak D call: TRBD1 (5 bases). Germline CDR1 and CDR2: ENHRY and SYGVKD. V shed 4 bases and J shed 2 bases, with 9 bases lying between them. This CDR3 contains 14 residues. The CDR3 DNA sequence: TGTGCCATCAGTGCAGGGACGGGCAATCAGCCCCAGCATTTT. Translation: CAISAGTGNQPQHF.

The chain employs TRBV9 and TRBJ2-1, with 11 bases matching TRBD2. The trim removed 1 base at V and 7 bases at J, leaving 4 bases unmatched. This CDR3 contains 15 residues. The germline V gene encodes CDR1 SGDLS and CDR2 YYNGEE. CDR3 nucleotides: TGTGCCAGCAGCGTACAGGCTAGCGGGGGGAATGAGCAGTTCTTC. Its protein product is CASSVQASGGNEQFF.

The chain joins TRBV18 to TRBJ2-1, with 10 bases that match TRBD2. The CDR3 runs to 16 residues. V shed 5 bases, J shed 0 bases, and the junction held 4 bases outside the gene matches. Germline CDR1 KGHSH, CDR2 LQKENI. The CDR3 sequence: CASSRTSGSSYNEQFF. The CDR3, as DNA: TGTGCCAGCTCAAGGACTAGCGGTAGCTCCTACAATGAGCAGTTCTTC.

The V gene is TRBV5-4, the J gene TRBJ1-4; D ambiguous. This CDR3 contains 14 residues. Germline values: CDR1 SGHNT, CDR2 YYREEE (reference sequence). The germline V and J ends were trimmed by 1 base and 4 bases, with 8 bases remaining between them. The CDR3 DNA reads as TGTGCCAGCAGCTTGCCCGGGTTTAATGAAAAACTGTTTTTT. Protein: CASSLPGFNEKLFF.

The chain uses TRBV28 and TRBJ2-7; no firm D call. Deletions cut 4 bases from V and 4 bases from J, with 8 bases between. CDR1 and CDR2 (germline): MDHEN, SYDVKM. There are 12 residues in the CDR3. DNA of the CDR3: TGTGCCAGCAGTTCGCTCGGTTACGAGCAGTACTTC. Residues: CASSSLGYEQYF.

V and J are TRBV15 and TRBJ1-2; 8 bases align to TRBD1. The CDR3 contains 15 residues. Trimming cost V 7 bases and J 3 bases; bases outside gene matches: 10. CDR1 is LNHNV, CDR2 YYDKDF, per germline (reference sequence). The CDR3 sequence is CATKTGVGPDYGYTF. The DNA for the CDR3 is TGTGCCACCAAGACAGGGGTAGGGCCAGACTATGGCTACACCTTC.

This clone was picked up a small number of times. The chain employs TRBV2 and TRBJ2-4; no clear D gene. Trimming left V 4 bases short and J 0 bases short, with 10 bases between. Germline CDR1 is SNHLY and CDR2 is FYNNEI. The CDR3 length is 15 residues. The CDR3 protein is CASSGVDVAKNIQYF. The CDR3 DNA sequence: TGTGCCAGCAGTGGGGTAGACGTAGCCAAAAACATTCAGTACTTC.

The genes are TRBV6-4 and TRBJ2-1; D perhaps matches TRBD1 (7 bases). In germline, CDR1 is MRHNA, CDR2 SNTAGT. This CDR3 has 14 amino acids. Trimming cost V 2 bases and J 9 bases, with 14 bases left between them. The CDR3, as DNA: TGTGCCAGCAGTGACCGACAGGGAGGCGGTGAGCAGTTCTTC. The encoded protein is CASSDRQGGGEQFF.

The rearrangement links TRBV27 to TRBJ2-2; no clear D gene. CDR1 and CDR2 (germline): MNHEY, SMNVEV (reference sequence). With 0 bases removed from V and 1 base from J, the gap between germline ends came to 0 bases. This CDR3 contains 13 residues. CDR3: CASSLSNTGELFF. CDR3 DNA sequence: TGTGCCAGCAGTTTATCGAACACCGGGGAGCTGTTTTTT.

This sequence joins TRBV15 and TRBJ2-1, with 8 bases matching TRBD2. After removal of 0 bases from V and 4 bases from J, the junction contained 5 bases not matched to a gene. The CDR3 is made up of 16 amino acids. The germline CDR1 and CDR2 sequences are LNHNV and YYDKDF (reference sequence). CDR3 sequence reads: CATSREGGGKYNEQFF. The DNA for the CDR3 is TGTGCCACCAGCAGAGAGGGCGGGGGGAAGTACAATGAGCAGTTCTTC.

The chain employs TRBV6-5 and TRBJ2-5, with D perhaps TRBD1 (5 bases). The germline gives CDR1 MNHEY, CDR2 SVGAGI. V lost 5 bases and J lost 9, with 10 bases in between. CDR3 length: 11 residues. CDR3 in DNA: TGTGCCAGCAGTCGATTAGGGGCCCAGTACTTC. Protein: CASSRLGAQYF.

The chain employs TRBV28 and TRBJ2-5; D possibly corresponds to TRBD2 (6 bases). V was cut by 2 bases and J by 3 bases, with 19 bases left in between. The germline V gene encodes CDR1 MDHEN and CDR2 SYDVKM. This CDR3 comprises 17 residues. CDR3 protein: CASSLEVGGDNEETQYF. Written as DNA, the CDR3 is TGTGCCAGCAGTTTAGAGGTGGGGGGAGATAATGAAGAGACCCAGTACTTC.

This chain's CDR3 is CASSQEGGTEAFF. The CDR3 nucleotides are TGTGCCAGCAGCCAAGAGGGAGGGACTGAAGCTTTCTTT. This sequence joins TRBV4-2 and TRBJ1-1; D is unclear. The ends were cut back, 0 bases at V and 5 bases at J, with 7 bases in the middle. CDR1 and CDR2 (germline): LGHNA, YNFKEQ. The CDR3 is 13 amino acids.